The T cell receptor beta chain under discussion was sequenced for a study of blood T cell repertoires in COVID-19. Study in general: Researchers got acute and convalescent COVID-19 samples from the United States, Italy and Spain. From T cells, B-cell-depleted T cells, or PBMCs came the material, which was cDNA or gDNA.

Germline V CDR1 and CDR2: MNHEY, SVGAGI. V shed 2 bases and J 0 bases; nucleotides not matched to a gene: 0. The CDR3 is 14 amino acids. Original processing notes: Quantification of nucleated cells was approximated via reference gene primer amplification. Data came from immunoSEQ multiplex PCR; TCRdb stores just in-frame clones and leaves some out. The D gene and trimming were derived from the DNA, and the V and J assignments and clone size from that table. The table records 200,000 to 250,000 clones, 86% of them present only once. As for this clone: Other DNA sequences in this sample translate to the same CDR3.

The TCR originated in a man between 45 and 60 years old with acute or convalescent COVID-19. V gene TRBV6-5 combines with J gene TRBJ1-1, with 7 bases identical to TRBD1. Material: peripheral blood. DNA of the CDR3: TGTGCCAGCAGTTACGGACAGGTGAACACTGAAGCTTTCTTT. This encodes CASSYGQVNTEAFF.